Presented here are 6 T cell receptor beta chains from one specimen sequenced in a study of sequential checkpoint blockade in melanoma. Measured with immunoSEQ multiplex PCR; TCRdb has only the in-frame clones, and not every one. This sample has tens of thousands of clones, with 75% to 80% found just once. Treatment indicated: randomized to nivolumab then ipilimumab (arm A) or the reverse (arm B). The input for sequencing was CD8+ T cells sorted from blood (inferred from file names), taken from a patient given nivolumab and ipilimumab in sequence. All receptors come from a human donor with melanoma.

The rearrangement links TRBV9 to TRBJ1-5, with D maybe TRBD1 (5 bases). Trimming pared 4 bases from V and 5 bases from J, leaving 16 bases between. Germline CDR1 reads SGDLS; CDR2 reads YYNGEE. This CDR3 has 15 amino acids. Here the CDR3 reads CASSPGGGVYQPQHF. In DNA, the CDR3 is TGTGCCAGCAGCCCGGGCGGGGGAGTTTATCAGCCCCAGCATTTT.

Turning to this clone: The identical CDR3 is also encoded by other nucleotide sequences in the sample. The chain links TRBV7-9 to TRBJ1-5, with D uncertain. CDR3 length equals 12 residues. The V and J ends lost 1 base and 7 bases respectively, with 5 bases between them. CDR1 is SEHNR, CDR2 FQNEAQ, per germline (reference sequence). The CDR3: CASSLGSQPQHF. CDR3 bases: TGTGCCAGCAGCTTAGGTAGCCAGCCCCAGCATTTT.

This chain connects TRBV7-9 to TRBJ2-7, with 10 bases aligning to TRBD2. V lost 3 bases to trimming and J lost 5 bases; unmatched junction nucleotides: 7. The germline V gene has CDR1 SEHNR and CDR2 FQNEAQ (reference sequence). The CDR3 covers 15 residues. The CDR3 DNA reads TGTGCCAGCAGCTTGAGCGGGGGGGGTTGGAACGAGCAGTACTTC. Translation gives CASSLSGGGWNEQYF.

The CDR3 DNA reads as TGTGCTAGTGGTTTGGGGCTCGATGAGCAGTTCTTC. This translates into CASGLGLDEQFF. This chain connects TRBV12-5 to TRBJ2-1, with unresolved D. Trimming stripped 1 base from V and 8 bases from J, with 6 bases between. Germline values: CDR1 LGHNT, CDR2 FRNRAP. This CDR3 has 12 amino acids.

There are a few counts of this clone. The chain combines TRBV27 with TRBJ2-1; 8 bases fit TRBD2. V lost 6 bases to trimming and J lost 4 bases; unmatched junction nucleotides: 5. CDR1 and CDR2 (germline): MNHEY, SMNVEV (reference sequence). The CDR3 is made up of 14 amino acids. The CDR3 bases are TGTGCCAGCAGCTTAGCGGGAACTTACAATGAGCAGTTCTTC. As protein: CASSLAGTYNEQFF.

The rearrangement links TRBV6-1 to TRBJ2-3; 12 nucleotides match TRBD2. This CDR3 spans 16 amino acids. Germline V gives CDR1 MNHNS, CDR2 SASEGT. J was trimmed by 0 bases and V by 4 bases; bases with no gene match: 2. The CDR3 region has the DNA TGTGCCAGCAGTGTTGGACTAGCGGGGAGCACAGATACGCAGTATTTT. It translates to CASSVGLAGSTDTQYF.